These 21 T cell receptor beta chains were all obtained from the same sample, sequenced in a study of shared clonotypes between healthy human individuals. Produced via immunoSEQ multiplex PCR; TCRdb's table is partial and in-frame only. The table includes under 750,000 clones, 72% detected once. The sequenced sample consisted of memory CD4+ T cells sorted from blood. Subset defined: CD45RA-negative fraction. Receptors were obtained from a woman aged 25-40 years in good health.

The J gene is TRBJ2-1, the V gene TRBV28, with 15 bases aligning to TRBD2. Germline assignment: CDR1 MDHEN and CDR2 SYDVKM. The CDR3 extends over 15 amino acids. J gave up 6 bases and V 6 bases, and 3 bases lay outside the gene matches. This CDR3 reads CASRGGLAGGNEQFF. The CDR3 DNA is TGTGCCAGCAGGGGGGGACTAGCGGGAGGCAATGAGCAGTTCTTC.

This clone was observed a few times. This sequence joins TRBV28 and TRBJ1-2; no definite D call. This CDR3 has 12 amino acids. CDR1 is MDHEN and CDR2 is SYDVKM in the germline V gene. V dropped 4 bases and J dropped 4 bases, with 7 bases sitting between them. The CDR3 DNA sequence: TGTGCCAGCAGTTGGGAAGGCTATGGCTACACCTTC. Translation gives CASSWEGYGYTF.

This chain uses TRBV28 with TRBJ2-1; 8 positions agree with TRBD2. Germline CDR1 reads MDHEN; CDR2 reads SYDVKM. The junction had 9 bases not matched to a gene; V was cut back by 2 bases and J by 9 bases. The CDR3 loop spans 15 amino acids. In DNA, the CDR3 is TGTGCCAGCAGTTTAGGGGCGGGAGGCGGAGGTGAGCAGTTCTTC. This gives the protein CASSLGAGGGGEQFF.

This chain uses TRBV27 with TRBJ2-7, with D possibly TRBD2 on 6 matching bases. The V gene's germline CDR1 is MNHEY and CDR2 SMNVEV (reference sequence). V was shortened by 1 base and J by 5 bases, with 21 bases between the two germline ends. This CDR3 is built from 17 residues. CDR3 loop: CASSLFNLGAGMDEQYF. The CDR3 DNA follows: TGTGCCAGCAGTTTATTTAATCTAGGCGCGGGGATGGACGAGCAGTACTTC.

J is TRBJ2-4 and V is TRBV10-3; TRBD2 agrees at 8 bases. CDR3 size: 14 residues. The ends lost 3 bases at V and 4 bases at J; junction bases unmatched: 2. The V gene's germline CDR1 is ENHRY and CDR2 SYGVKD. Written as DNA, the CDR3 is TGTGCCATCAGTGACGAGCGGGGGAAAAACATTCAGTACTTC. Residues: CAISDERGKNIQYF.

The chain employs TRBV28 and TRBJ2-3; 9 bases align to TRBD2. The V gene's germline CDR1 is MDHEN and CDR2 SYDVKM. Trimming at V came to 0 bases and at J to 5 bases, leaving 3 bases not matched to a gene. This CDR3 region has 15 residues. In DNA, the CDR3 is TGTGCCAGCAGTTTATGGCGGGAGGGCCTAGATACGCAGTATTTT. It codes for CASSLWREGLDTQYF.

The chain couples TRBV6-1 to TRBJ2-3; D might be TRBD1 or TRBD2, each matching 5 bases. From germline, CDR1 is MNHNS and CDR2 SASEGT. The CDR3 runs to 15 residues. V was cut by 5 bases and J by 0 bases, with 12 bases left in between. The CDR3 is CASSRGVSSTDTQYF. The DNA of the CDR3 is TGTGCCAGCAGTCGAGGGGTTTCTAGCACAGATACGCAGTATTTT.

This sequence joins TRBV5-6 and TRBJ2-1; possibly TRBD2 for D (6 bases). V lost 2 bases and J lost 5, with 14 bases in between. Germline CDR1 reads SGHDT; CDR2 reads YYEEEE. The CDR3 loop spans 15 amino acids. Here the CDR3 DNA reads TGTGCCAGCAGCTTCATGGATTGGGGGGACAATGAGCAGTTCTTC. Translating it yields CASSFMDWGDNEQFF.

The CDR3 DNA is TGTGCCAGCAGGCCAGACGGACCAGCTTTCTTT. Its translation: CASRPDGPAFF. The genes are TRBV2 and TRBJ1-1; D gene ambiguous. This CDR3 spans 11 amino acids. V lost 6 bases and J 10 bases, leaving 12 bases between the germline ends. Germline CDR1 SNHLY, CDR2 FYNNEI.

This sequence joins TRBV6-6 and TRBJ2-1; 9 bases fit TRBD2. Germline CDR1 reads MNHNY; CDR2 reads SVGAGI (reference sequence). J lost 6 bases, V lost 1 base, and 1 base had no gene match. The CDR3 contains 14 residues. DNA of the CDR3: TGTGCCAGCAGTTACTTAGCGGGAGTCAATGAGCAGTTCTTC. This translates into CASSYLAGVNEQFF.

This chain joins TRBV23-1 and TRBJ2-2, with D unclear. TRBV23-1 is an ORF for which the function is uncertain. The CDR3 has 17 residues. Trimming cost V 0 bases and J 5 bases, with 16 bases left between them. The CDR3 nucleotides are TGCGCCAGCAGTCAATCGGGCGACAAGATTCCAACCGGGGAGCTGTTTTTT. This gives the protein CASSQSGDKIPTGELFF.

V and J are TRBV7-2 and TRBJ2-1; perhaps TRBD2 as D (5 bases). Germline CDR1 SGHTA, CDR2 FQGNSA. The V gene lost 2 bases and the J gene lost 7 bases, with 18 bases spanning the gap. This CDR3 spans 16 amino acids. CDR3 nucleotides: TGTGCCAGCAGCTTATCATGGGCAGGACTCCGGAATGAGCAGTTCTTC. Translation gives CASSLSWAGLRNEQFF.

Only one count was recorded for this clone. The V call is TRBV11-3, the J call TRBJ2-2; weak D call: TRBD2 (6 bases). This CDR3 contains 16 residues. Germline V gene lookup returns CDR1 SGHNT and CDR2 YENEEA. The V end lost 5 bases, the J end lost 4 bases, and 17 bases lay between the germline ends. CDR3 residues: CASSPTHLEGTGELFF. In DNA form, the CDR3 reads TGTGCCAGCAGCCCCACACACCTGGAGGGCACCGGGGAGCTGTTTTTT.

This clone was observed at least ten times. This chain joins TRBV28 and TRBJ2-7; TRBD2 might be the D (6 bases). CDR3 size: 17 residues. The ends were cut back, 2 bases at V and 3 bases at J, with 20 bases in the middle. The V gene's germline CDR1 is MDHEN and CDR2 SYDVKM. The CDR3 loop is CASSLGRWGTPNYEQYF. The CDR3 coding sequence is TGTGCCAGCAGTTTAGGGCGTTGGGGGACTCCCAACTACGAGCAGTACTTC.

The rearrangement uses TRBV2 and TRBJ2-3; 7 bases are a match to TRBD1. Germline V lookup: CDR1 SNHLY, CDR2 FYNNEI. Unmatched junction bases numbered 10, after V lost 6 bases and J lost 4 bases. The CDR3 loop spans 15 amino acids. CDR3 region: CASSPKRDRADTQYF. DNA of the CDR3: TGTGCCAGCAGCCCAAAACGCGACAGGGCAGATACGCAGTATTTT.

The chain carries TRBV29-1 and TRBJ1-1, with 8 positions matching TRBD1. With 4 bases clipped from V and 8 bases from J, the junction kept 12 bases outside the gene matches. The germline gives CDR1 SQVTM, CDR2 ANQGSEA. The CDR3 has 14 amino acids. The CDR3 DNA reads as TGCAGCGTTGGACGGACAGGGAACCCCATGGAAGCTTTCTTT. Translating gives CSVGRTGNPMEAFF.

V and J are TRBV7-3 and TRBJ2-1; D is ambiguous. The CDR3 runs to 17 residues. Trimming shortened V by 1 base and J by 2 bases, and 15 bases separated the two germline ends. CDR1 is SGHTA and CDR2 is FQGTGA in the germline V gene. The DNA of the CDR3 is TGTGCCAGCAGCTTAAATAGTTTGGCGTCAACCTACAATGAGCAGTTCTTC. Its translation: CASSLNSLASTYNEQFF.

The CDR3 spells CASSFSAGPYGYTF. The CDR3 nucleotides read TGTGCCAGCAGTTTTTCGGCGGGACCCTATGGCTACACCTTC. The chain joins TRBV28 to TRBJ1-2; TRBD1 might be the D (5 bases). The CDR3 is 14 residues long. Deletions cut 3 bases from V and 4 bases from J, with 12 bases between. The germline V gene has CDR1 MDHEN and CDR2 SYDVKM.

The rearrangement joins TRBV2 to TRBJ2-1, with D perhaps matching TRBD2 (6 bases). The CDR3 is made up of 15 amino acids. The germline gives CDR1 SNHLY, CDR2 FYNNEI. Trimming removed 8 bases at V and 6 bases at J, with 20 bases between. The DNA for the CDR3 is TGTGCCAGCGTAGGGAACGATCTAGCGAGCAATGAGCAGTTCTTC. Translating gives CASVGNDLASNEQFF.

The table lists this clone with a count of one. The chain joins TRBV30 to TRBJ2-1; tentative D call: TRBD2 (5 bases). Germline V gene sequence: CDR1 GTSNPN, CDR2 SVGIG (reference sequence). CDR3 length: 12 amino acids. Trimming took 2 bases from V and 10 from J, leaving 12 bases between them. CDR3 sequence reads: CAWSLGSREQFF. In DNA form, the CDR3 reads TGTGCCTGGAGTCTAGGGAGCCGGGAGCAGTTCTTC. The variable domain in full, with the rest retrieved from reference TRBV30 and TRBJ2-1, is SQTIHQWPATLVQPVGSPLSLECTVEGTSNPNLYWYRQAAGRGLQLLFYSVGIGQISSEVPQNLSASRPQDRQFILSSKKLLLSDSGFYLCAWSLGSREQFFGPGTRLTVL.

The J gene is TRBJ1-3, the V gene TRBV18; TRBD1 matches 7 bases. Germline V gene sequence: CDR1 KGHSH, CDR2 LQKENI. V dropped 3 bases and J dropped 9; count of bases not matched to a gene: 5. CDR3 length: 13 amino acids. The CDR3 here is CASSPGSGGTIYF. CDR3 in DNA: TGTGCCAGCTCACCTGGTTCAGGGGGCACCATATATTTT.